This T cell receptor (beta chain) was found in a study of blood T cells in healthy people across ages. Regarding the study as a whole: Any conclusive comparison of naive versus antigen-experienced cells was prevented by using unsorted PBMCs.

Then a second PCR, running about 6 to 11 cycles, was carried out with a sample-barcoded 5' primer and a J-beta primer mix. Sequencing recovered at least 2.5 million CDR3-containing paired-end reads from each sample. One entry per CDR3 protein, called by TCRdb with MiXCR from the 5' RACE reads. The repertoire holds 1,100,000 or so distinct CDR3 sequences, with more than 40% as singletons. This clonotype has at least ten counts. Its cognate antigen is unknown. In terms of origin and age, donors were healthy Caucasian individuals from Russia aged about 6 to 90. Sequenced sample: blood. This TCR was recovered from a woman in her fifties or sixties in good health.

CDR3 sequence (DNA): TGCAGTGCTAGAATGCCGACAGGGATGAGCAATCAGCCCCAGCATTTT. Translating it yields CSARMPTGMSNQPQHF. This chain uses TRBV20-1 with TRBJ1-5; the match to TRBD1 covers 7 bases. Trimming took 2 bases from V and 1 from J; bases not matched to a gene: 8. The CDR3 is 16 residues long. Germline loops: CDR1 DFQATT, CDR2 SNEGSKA (reference sequence).